The 14 T cell receptor beta chains in this list originate from one sample, sequenced in a study of human T cells and chemical hapten exposure. Time point here: pre-sensitization, week 0. Regarding treatment: therapeutic diphenylcyclopropenone sensitization with weekly scalp DPC. One entry per CDR3 protein, called by TCRdb with MiXCR from the RACE reads. The sample yields about 120,000 distinct CDR3 sequences, approximately 13% seen once. The starting material was whole blood, obtained in connection with sensitization to the hapten diphenylcyclopropenone (DPC). These receptors came from a woman aged 18-29 years with alopecia areata. Some clones in this sample may be carry-over from other donors' samples.

This clonotype appeared a single time. This sequence joins TRBV7-9 and TRBJ2-5; TRBD2 is a possible D gene (5 bases). The CDR3 covers 14 residues. V was trimmed by 4 bases and J by 1 base, leaving 10 bases between them. Germline V gene sequence: CDR1 SEHNR, CDR2 FQNEAQ (reference sequence). DNA of the CDR3: TGTGCCAGCAGCTCCTCCGGGATCCAAGAGACCCAGTACTTC. Protein sequence: CASSSSGIQETQYF.

This clonotype was detected a few times. The V call is TRBV7-2, the J call TRBJ2-3; 7 positions agree with TRBD2. Losses at the gene ends were 0 bases for V and 5 bases for J; bases not matched to a gene: 5. The CDR3 runs to 15 residues. Germline loops: CDR1 SGHTA, CDR2 FQGNSA. CDR3 sequence: CASSLALWGGDTQYF. Here the CDR3 DNA reads TGTGCCAGCAGCTTAGCCCTCTGGGGGGGAGATACGCAGTATTTT.

V gene TRBV12-3 or TRBV12-4 combines with J gene TRBJ2-7; 9 bases fit TRBD2. V shed 1 base and J 5 bases; nucleotides not matched to a gene: 9. This CDR3 contains 16 residues. CDR3 nucleotides: TGTGCCAGCAGTTTAGGCGGGGGGGCCGGATTGCACGAGCAGTACTTC. This gives the protein CASSLGGGAGLHEQYF.

This clonotype has more than one count but fewer than ten. The chain has TRBV6-4 and TRBJ2-2; 12 bases map to TRBD1. CDR1 is MRHNA, CDR2 SNTAGT, per germline. V was clipped by 5 bases and J by 1 base; unmatched bases: 5. CDR3 size: 17 residues. The CDR3 region is CASSPGTGGRNTGELFF. The DNA for the CDR3 is TGTGCCAGCAGTCCCGGGACAGGGGGCAGGAACACCGGGGAGCTGTTTTTT.

The V gene is TRBV7-2, the J gene TRBJ1-6, with 7 bases identical to TRBD1. V was pared by 5 bases and J by 1 base, with 8 bases of the junction left unmatched. CDR3 size: 17 residues. Germline values: CDR1 SGHTA, CDR2 FQGNSA. Written as DNA, the CDR3 is TGTGCCAGCAGCCCGGTAGGGGGCGGGTCCTATAATTCACCCCTCCACTTT. It yields the protein CASSPVGGGSYNSPLHF.

The rearrangement joins TRBV20-1 to TRBJ2-7; no clear D. V lost 0 bases and J 3 bases, leaving 12 bases between the germline ends. This CDR3 comprises 14 residues. CDR1 is DFQATT, CDR2 SNEGSKA, per germline (reference sequence). Written as DNA, the CDR3 is TGCAGTGCTAGAGATTATAGTAGAAGCTACGAGCAGTACTTC. Its translation: CSARDYSRSYEQYF.

Details on this clonotype: The junction departs from germline at one end; a sequencing error may be responsible. The chain has TRBV28 and TRBJ2-7, with D tentatively TRBD1 or TRBD2 (6 bases each). Germline V gene sequence: CDR1 MDHEN, CDR2 SYDVKM. The CDR3 has 11 residues. CDR3 amino acids: CASTVGGTADF. The CDR3 DNA reads TGTGCCAGCACCGTAGGGGGGACTGCCGACTTC.

J is TRBJ1-6 and V is TRBV4-3; maybe TRBD1 (6 bases). Germline lookup yields CDR1 LGHNA and CDR2 YSLEER. V lost 1 base to trimming and J lost 6 bases, with 10 bases between them. This CDR3 contains 15 residues. The CDR3 loop is CASSQGTGTNSPLHF. CDR3 DNA sequence: TGCGCCAGCAGCCAAGGAACAGGGACTAATTCACCCCTCCACTTT.

The gene calls are TRBV20-1 and TRBJ2-3; no reliable D call. The V end was cut by 1 base, the J end by 5 bases, with 10 bases between. The CDR3 length is 13 residues. Per the germline V gene, CDR1 is DFQATT and CDR2 is SNEGSKA (reference sequence). The CDR3 protein is CSARVSAQDTQYF. In nucleotides, the CDR3 is TGCAGTGCTAGAGTGTCGGCACAAGATACGCAGTATTTT.

This sequence joins TRBV7-8 and TRBJ2-7; D may correspond to TRBD1 or TRBD2 (5 bases each). V lost 2 bases and J 4 bases, leaving 18 bases between the germline ends. From germline, CDR1 is SGHVS and CDR2 FQNEAQ. This CDR3 region has 16 residues. CDR3 loop: CASSLQGAPGAYEQYF. The CDR3 DNA reads TGTGCCAGCAGCTTACAGGGCGCCCCCGGGGCTTACGAGCAGTACTTC.

This clonotype has at least ten counts. The J gene is TRBJ1-2, the V gene TRBV13, with 8 bases lining up with TRBD1. This CDR3 region has 15 residues. V shed 3 bases and J 1 base; nucleotides not matched to a gene: 4. Per the germline V gene, CDR1 is PRHDT and CDR2 is FYEKMQ (reference sequence). The CDR3 DNA is TGTGCCAGCAGCTTTGGACAGGGCGGTAACTATGGCTACACCTTC. Protein sequence: CASSFGQGGNYGYTF.

This clonotype was recorded many times. The rearrangement links TRBV7-6 to TRBJ2-3, with 9 bases that match TRBD2. The CDR3 loop spans 15 amino acids. The germline V gene has CDR1 SGHVS and CDR2 FNYEAQ. J gave up 4 bases and V 1 base, and 3 bases lay outside the gene matches. This chain's CDR3 is CASSLVAGAADTQYF. CDR3 DNA sequence: TGTGCCAGCAGCTTAGTAGCGGGGGCTGCAGATACGCAGTATTTT.

About this clonotype: The junction departs from the called germline gene at one end, perhaps through a read error. The rearrangement joins TRBV7-2 to TRBJ2-3, with D tentatively TRBD2 (6 bases). This CDR3 contains 16 residues. The germline CDR1 and CDR2 sequences are SGHTA and FQGNSA. The CDR3 region is CASSLAGTPGIDTQYF. In nucleotides, the CDR3 is TGTGCCAGTAGCTTAGCAGGGACTCCGGGGATAGATACGCAGTATTTT.

This clonotype was seen many times. The chain joins TRBV28 to TRBJ2-1; possibly TRBD2 for D (7 bases). V shed 7 bases and J shed 5 bases, with 18 bases lying between them. Germline V gene lookup returns CDR1 MDHEN and CDR2 SYDVKM. The CDR3 is 15 amino acids. The CDR3 region is CASNPRGRGNNEQFF. In DNA, the CDR3 is TGTGCCAGCAATCCGCGGGGGCGGGGAAACAATGAGCAGTTCTTC. Full variable domain (missing parts from reference TRBV28 and TRBJ2-1): DVKVTQSSRYLVKRTGEKVFLECVQDMDHENMFWYRQDPGLGLRLIYFSYDVKMKEKGDIPEGYSVSREKKERFSLILESASTNQTSMYLCASNPRGRGNNEQFFGPGTRLTVL.